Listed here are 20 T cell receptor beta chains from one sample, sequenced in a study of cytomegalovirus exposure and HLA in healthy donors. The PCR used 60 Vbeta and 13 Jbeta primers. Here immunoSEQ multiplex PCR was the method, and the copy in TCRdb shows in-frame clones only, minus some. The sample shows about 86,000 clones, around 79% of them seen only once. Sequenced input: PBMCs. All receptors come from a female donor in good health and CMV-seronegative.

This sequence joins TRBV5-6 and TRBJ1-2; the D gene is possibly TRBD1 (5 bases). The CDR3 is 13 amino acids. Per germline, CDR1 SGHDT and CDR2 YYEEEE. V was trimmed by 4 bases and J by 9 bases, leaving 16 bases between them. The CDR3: CASSIQWRGSYTF. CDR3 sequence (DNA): TGTGCCAGCAGCATCCAATGGAGGGGAAGCTACACCTTC.

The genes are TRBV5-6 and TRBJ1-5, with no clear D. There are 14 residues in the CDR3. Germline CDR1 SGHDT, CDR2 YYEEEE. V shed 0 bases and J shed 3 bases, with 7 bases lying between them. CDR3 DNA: TGTGCCAGCAGCTTGGCCAGTTTCAATCAGCCCCAGCATTTT. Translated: CASSLASFNQPQHF.

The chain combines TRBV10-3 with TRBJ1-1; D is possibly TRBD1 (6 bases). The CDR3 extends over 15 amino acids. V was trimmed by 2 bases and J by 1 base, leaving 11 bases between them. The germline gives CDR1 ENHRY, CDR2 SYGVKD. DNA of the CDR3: TGTGCCATCAGTGAGACGGACAGCCAGAACACTGAAGCTTTCTTT. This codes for CAISETDSQNTEAFF.

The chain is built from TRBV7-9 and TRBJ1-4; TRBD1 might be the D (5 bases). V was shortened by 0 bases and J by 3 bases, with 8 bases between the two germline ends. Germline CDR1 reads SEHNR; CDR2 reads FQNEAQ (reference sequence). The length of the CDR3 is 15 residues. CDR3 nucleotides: TGTGCCAGCAGCTTAGCGGCAGGGTCTAATGAAAAACTGTTTTTT. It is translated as CASSLAAGSNEKLFF.

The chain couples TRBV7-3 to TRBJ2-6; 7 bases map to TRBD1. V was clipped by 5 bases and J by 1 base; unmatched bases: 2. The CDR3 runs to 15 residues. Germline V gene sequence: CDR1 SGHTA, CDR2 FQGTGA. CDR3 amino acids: CASSADRSGANVLTF. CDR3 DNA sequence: TGTGCCAGCAGCGCGGACAGGTCTGGGGCCAACGTCCTGACTTTC.

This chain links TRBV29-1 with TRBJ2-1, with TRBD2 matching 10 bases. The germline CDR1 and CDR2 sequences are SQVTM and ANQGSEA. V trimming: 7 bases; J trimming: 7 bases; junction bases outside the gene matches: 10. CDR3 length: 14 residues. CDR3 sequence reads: CSALSGRGVNEQFF. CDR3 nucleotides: TGCAGCGCCCTAAGCGGGAGGGGAGTTAATGAGCAGTTCTTC.

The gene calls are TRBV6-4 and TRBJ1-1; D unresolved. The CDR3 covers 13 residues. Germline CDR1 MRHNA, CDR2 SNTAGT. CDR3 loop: CAKHGVGGTEAFF. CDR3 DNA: TGTGCGAAACACGGGGTCGGAGGGACTGAAGCTTTCTTT.

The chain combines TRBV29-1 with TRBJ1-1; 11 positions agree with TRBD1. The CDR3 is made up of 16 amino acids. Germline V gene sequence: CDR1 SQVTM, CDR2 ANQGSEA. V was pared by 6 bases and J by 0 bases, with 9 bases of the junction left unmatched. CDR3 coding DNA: TGCAGCGTGGCCGGGACAGGGGGAGTTTTGAACACTGAAGCTTTCTTT. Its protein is CSVAGTGGVLNTEAFF.

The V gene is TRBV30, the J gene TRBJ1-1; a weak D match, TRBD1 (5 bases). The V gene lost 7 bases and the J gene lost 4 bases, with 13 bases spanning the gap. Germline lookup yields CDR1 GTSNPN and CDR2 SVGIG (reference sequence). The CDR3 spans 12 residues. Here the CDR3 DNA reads TGTGCCTCCACCGGGGGTCGCACTGAAGCTTTCTTT. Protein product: CASTGGRTEAFF. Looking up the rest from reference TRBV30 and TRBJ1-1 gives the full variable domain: SQTIHQWPATLVQPVGSPLSLECTVEGTSNPNLYWYRQAAGRGLQLLFYSVGIGQISSEVPQNLSASRPQDRQFILSSKKLLLSDSGFYLCASTGGRTEAFFGQGTRLTVV.

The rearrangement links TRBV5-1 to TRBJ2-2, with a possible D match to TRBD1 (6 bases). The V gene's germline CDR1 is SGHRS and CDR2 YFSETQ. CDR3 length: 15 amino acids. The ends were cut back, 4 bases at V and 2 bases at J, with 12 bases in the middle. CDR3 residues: CASSARTANTGELFF. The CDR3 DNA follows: TGCGCCAGCAGCGCCCGGACAGCAAACACCGGGGAGCTGTTTTTT. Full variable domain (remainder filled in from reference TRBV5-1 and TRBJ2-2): KAGVTQTPRYLIKTRGQQVTLSCSPISGHRSVSWYQQTPGQGLQFLFEYFSETQRNKGNFPGRFSGRQFSNSRSEMNVSTLELGDSALYLCASSARTANTGELFFGEGSRLTVL.

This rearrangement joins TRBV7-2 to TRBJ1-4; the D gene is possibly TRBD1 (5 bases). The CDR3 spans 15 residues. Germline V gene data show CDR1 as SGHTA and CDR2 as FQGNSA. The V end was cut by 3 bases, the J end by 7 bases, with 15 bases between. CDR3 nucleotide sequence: TGTGCCAGCAGCTTGGGGGGGGTCCGGGGTGAAAAACTGTTTTTT. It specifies CASSLGGVRGEKLFF.

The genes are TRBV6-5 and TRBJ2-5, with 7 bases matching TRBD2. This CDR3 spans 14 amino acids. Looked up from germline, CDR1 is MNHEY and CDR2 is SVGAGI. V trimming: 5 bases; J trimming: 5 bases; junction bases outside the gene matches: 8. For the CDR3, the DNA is TGTGCCAGCAGTCTCCACGGGGGGAAGGAGACCCAGTACTTC. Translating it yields CASSLHGGKETQYF.

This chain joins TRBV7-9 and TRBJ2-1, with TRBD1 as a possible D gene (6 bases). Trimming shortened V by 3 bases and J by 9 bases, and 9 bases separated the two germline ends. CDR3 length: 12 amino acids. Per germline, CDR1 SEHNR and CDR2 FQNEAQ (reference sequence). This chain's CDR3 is CASSLAGAEQFF. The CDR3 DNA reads TGTGCCAGCAGCTTGGCAGGGGCTGAGCAGTTCTTC.

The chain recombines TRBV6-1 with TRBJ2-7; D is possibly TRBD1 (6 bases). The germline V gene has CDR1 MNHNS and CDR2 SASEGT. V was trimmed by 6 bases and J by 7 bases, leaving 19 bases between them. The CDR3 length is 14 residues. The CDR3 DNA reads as TGTGCCAGCAGACGGGACAACCCCACGGGGGAGCAGTACTTC. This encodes CASRRDNPTGEQYF.

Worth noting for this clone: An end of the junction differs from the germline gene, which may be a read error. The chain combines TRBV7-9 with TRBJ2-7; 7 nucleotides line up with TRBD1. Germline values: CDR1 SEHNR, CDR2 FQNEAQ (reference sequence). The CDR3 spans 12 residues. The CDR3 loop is CSSSSGQLEQYF. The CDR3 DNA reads TGTTCCAGCAGCTCGGGACAGCTCGAGCAGTACTTC.

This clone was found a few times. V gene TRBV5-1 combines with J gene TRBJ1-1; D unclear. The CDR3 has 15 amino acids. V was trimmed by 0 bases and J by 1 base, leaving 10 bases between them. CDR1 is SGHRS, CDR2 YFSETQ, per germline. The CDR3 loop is CASSLAAQQNTEAFF. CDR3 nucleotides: TGCGCCAGCAGCTTGGCCGCACAACAGAACACTGAAGCTTTCTTT.

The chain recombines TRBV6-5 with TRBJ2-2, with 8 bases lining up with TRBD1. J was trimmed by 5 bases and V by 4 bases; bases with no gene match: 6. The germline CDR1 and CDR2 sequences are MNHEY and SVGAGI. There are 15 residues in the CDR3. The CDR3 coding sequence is TGTGCCAGCAGTTCCAGGACAGGGAGGACCGGGGAGCTGTTTTTT. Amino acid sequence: CASSSRTGRTGELFF.

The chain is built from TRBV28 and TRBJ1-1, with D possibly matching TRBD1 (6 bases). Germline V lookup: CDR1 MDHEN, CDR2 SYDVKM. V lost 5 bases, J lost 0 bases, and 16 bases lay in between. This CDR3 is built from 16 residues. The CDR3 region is CASSDREQGMNTEAFF. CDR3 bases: TGTGCCAGCAGTGACCGCGAGCAGGGGATGAACACTGAAGCTTTCTTT. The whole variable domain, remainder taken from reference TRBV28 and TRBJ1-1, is DVKVTQSSRYLVKRTGEKVFLECVQDMDHENMFWYRQDPGLGLRLIYFSYDVKMKEKGDIPEGYSVSREKKERFSLILESASTNQTSMYLCASSDREQGMNTEAFFGQGTRLTVV.

CDR3 nucleotides: TGTGCCAGCAAACACAGGGGCCCAGCCCCCGGGGAGCAGTACTTC. This translates into CASKHRGPAPGEQYF. The chain combines TRBV6-5 with TRBJ2-7, with 7 bases fitting TRBD1. CDR1 and CDR2 (germline): MNHEY, SVGAGI. Trimming cost V 7 bases and J 7 bases; bases outside gene matches: 16. The CDR3 runs to 15 residues.

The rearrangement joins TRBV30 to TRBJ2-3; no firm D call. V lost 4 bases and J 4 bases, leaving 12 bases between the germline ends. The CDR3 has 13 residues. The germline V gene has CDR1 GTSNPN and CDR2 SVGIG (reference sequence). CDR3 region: CAWKRLLADTQYF. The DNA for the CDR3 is TGTGCCTGGAAAAGACTTCTAGCAGATACGCAGTATTTT.